The sequence of this T cell receptor (beta chain) was determined in a study of Ad26.COV2.S vaccination and SARS-CoV-2 variants. Study overall: Administration of Ad26.COV2.S was intramuscular, either once or twice 56 days apart. Overall study results and limits: Vaccine recipients showed a spike-specific TCR breadth that was higher than in placebo recipients.

Points on this clone: The antigen remains unidentified.

Treatment in this sample: around 19 received Ad26.COV2.S at low or high dose, single or two shots; a few received placebo; per-sample allocation not given. Day 63 after the first injection of vaccine or placebo was the sampling time. The vaccine antigen was prefusion-stabilized Wuhan SARS-CoV-2 spike. The CDR3 is 15 amino acids. Trimming pared 3 bases from V and 1 base from J, leaving 13 bases between. Germline V CDR1 and CDR2: MDHEN, SYDVKM. TCRdb's copy holds only in-frame clones and misses some; the assay was immunoSEQ multiplex PCR. The sample carries 380,000 or so clones, 88% recorded once. This chain joins TRBV28 and TRBJ2-7; tentative D call: TRBD1 (5 bases). The sequencing here drew on peripheral blood, taken in a trial of Ad26.COV2.S vaccine versus placebo. This clonotype was obtained from a person aged 18-65 years who received the Ad26.COV2.S COVID-19 vaccine or a placebo. The CDR3 sequence: CASSFLTQGSYEQYF. Here the CDR3 DNA reads TGTGCCAGCAGTTTCCTCACCCAGGGTTCCTACGAGCAGTACTTC.